Listed here are 11 T cell receptor beta chains from one sample, sequenced in a study of CD8 T cells in Susac syndrome. Reverse transcription of roughly 0.5 to 1 ug RNA was carried out with random hexamers. TCRdb re-derived calls from the immunoSEQ multiplex PCR reads in MiXCR, one entry per CDR3 protein. The sample contains about 150,000 distinct CDR3 sequences, approximately 96% of which appear only once. Material: CD4+ T cells from PBMCs. The receptor source for this set is a human donor with Susac syndrome.

V gene TRBV7-9 combines with J gene TRBJ2-6; weak D call: TRBD1 (5 bases). There are 16 residues in the CDR3. Germline assignment: CDR1 SEHNR and CDR2 FQNEAQ (reference sequence). V gave up 7 bases and J gave up 2 bases, with 15 bases separating them. The CDR3 nucleotides read TGTGCCAGCACCCCGTTTGGGGCAGCTGGGGCCAACGTCCTGACTTTC. Residues: CASTPFGAAGANVLTF. The whole variable domain, remainder taken from reference TRBV7-9 and TRBJ2-6, is DTGVSQNPRHKITKRGQNVTFRCDPISEHNRLYWYRQTLGQGPEFLTYFQNEAQLEKSRLLSDRFSAERPKGSFSTLEIQRTEQGDSAMYLCASTPFGAAGANVLTFGAGSRLTVL.

This chain links TRBV27 with TRBJ2-2; 9 bases map to TRBD1. After removal of 5 bases from V and 5 bases from J, the junction contained 9 bases not matched to a gene. Germline V CDR1 and CDR2: MNHEY, SMNVEV (reference sequence). This CDR3 comprises 16 residues. The CDR3 region has the DNA TGTGCCAGCAGTGATCAACAGGGGGCCAGAACCGGGGAGCTGTTTTTT. It codes for CASSDQQGARTGELFF.

The chain has TRBV4-1 and TRBJ2-7, with TRBD2 identical over 7 bases. Trimming took 5 bases from V and 4 from J; bases not matched to a gene: 11. The germline V gene encodes CDR1 MGHRA and CDR2 YSYEKL. The CDR3 is made up of 15 amino acids. CDR3 in amino acids: CASSSLAEVRYEQYF. CDR3 nucleotide sequence: TGCGCCAGCAGCTCGCTAGCGGAAGTTAGGTACGAGCAGTACTTC.

The chain has TRBV20-1 and TRBJ1-2, with D maybe TRBD1 (5 bases). Germline V gene data show CDR1 as DFQATT and CDR2 as SNEGSKA (reference sequence). The CDR3 has 12 amino acids. Between the trimmed V and J ends, which lost 6 bases and 10 bases, there was a span of 18 bases. In DNA, the CDR3 is TGCAGTGCCCCTTCTGGCCAGGGAGTCTACACCTTC. Translating gives CSAPSGQGVYTF.

V gene TRBV20-1 combines with J gene TRBJ2-1; TRBD2 is a possible D gene (6 bases). Germline-derived CDR1 and CDR2 are DFQATT and SNEGSKA (reference sequence). Trimming removed 4 bases at V and 4 bases at J, with 14 bases between. The CDR3 runs to 14 residues. This CDR3 reads CSAIVSGRYNEQFF. The CDR3, as DNA: TGCAGTGCTATCGTATCAGGGAGGTACAATGAGCAGTTCTTC.

In nucleotides, the CDR3 is TGTGCCAGCGGGCCAGCATTCTATAATTCACCCCTCCACTTT. It is translated as CASGPAFYNSPLHF. The chain has TRBV12-3 or TRBV12-4 and TRBJ1-6; no clear D gene. V shed 8 bases and J shed 3 bases, with 11 bases lying between them. This CDR3 spans 14 amino acids.

The chain joins TRBV19 to TRBJ1-2, with D possibly TRBD1 on 5 matching bases. The CDR3 has 14 amino acids. Germline V gene sequence: CDR1 LNHDA, CDR2 SQIVND (reference sequence). V gave up 3 bases and J gave up 4 bases, with 12 bases separating them. CDR3 nucleotides: TGTGCCAGTAGTATTCCCGGGGCCCCCTATGGCTACACCTTC. Translated, it gives CASSIPGAPYGYTF.

V is TRBV20-1 and J is TRBJ2-1, with D tentatively TRBD2 (5 bases). In germline, CDR1 is DFQATT, CDR2 SNEGSKA (reference sequence). V lost 6 bases and J lost 0, with 12 bases in between. The CDR3 totals 14 residues. This CDR3 is CSARGYSSYNEQFF. CDR3 DNA sequence: TGCAGTGCCCGAGGGTACTCCTCCTACAATGAGCAGTTCTTC.

The chain combines TRBV5-1 with TRBJ2-7, with 7 bases that match TRBD2. Unmatched junction bases numbered 8, after V lost 0 bases and J lost 5 bases. Germline lookup yields CDR1 SGHRS and CDR2 YFSETQ. The CDR3 loop spans 15 amino acids. CDR3 sequence reads: CASSLADPGRDEQYF. DNA of the CDR3: TGCGCCAGCAGCTTGGCCGACCCAGGGAGGGACGAGCAGTACTTC.

The rearrangement joins TRBV20-1 to TRBJ2-7; 9 bases fit TRBD1. Germline CDR1 DFQATT, CDR2 SNEGSKA (reference sequence). Trimming cost V 0 bases and J 3 bases; bases outside gene matches: 3. CDR3 length equals 14 residues. The CDR3 bases are TGCAGTGCTAGAGATGCGGGACAGGGCTACGAGCAGTACTTC. Its protein product is CSARDAGQGYEQYF.

This clonotype was recorded only once. V gene TRBV5-1 combines with J gene TRBJ2-5; D is unresolved. V lost 0 bases and J lost 2, with 11 bases in between. The CDR3 runs to 15 residues. The germline CDR1 and CDR2 sequences are SGHRS and YFSETQ. CDR3 loop: CASSLAAGTQETQYF. CDR3 nucleotides: TGCGCCAGCAGCTTGGCGGCAGGAACTCAAGAGACCCAGTACTTC.